These 21 T cell receptor beta chains came from one sample sequenced in a study of response to subunit inactivated influenza vaccine. TCRdb analysed the RT-PCR reads with MiXCR anew, one entry per CDR3 protein. The data contain 560,000 or so distinct CDR3 sequences, approximately 7.1% of them seen just once; the ten biggest clones take up 13%. This material consisted of PBMCs from blood, taken roughly 24 months after vaccination. These receptors originate from a man aged 50-75 years who received an inactivated influenza vaccine.

In this sample, this clonotype turned up many times. This chain connects TRBV5-1 to TRBJ2-3; TRBD2 aligns across 8 bases. J was trimmed by 0 bases and V by 4 bases; bases with no gene match: 7. The germline V gene encodes CDR1 SGHRS and CDR2 YFSETQ. The CDR3 totals 16 residues. The CDR3 DNA follows: TGCGCCAGCAGCGGGCGGGAGGACCCTAGCACAGATACGCAGTATTTT. It specifies CASSGREDPSTDTQYF.

The rearrangement uses TRBV6-5 and TRBJ1-3; 7 bases align to TRBD1. Germline V gene sequence: CDR1 MNHEY, CDR2 SVGAGI. This CDR3 comprises 17 residues. V was clipped by 0 bases and J by 0 bases; unmatched bases: 5. CDR3 coding DNA: TGTGCCAGCAGTTACTCGGACAGGTTAATCTCTGGAAACACCATATATTTT. Its translation is CASSYSDRLISGNTIYF.

The CDR3 spells CASSPTPRTGANVLTF. CDR3 bases: TGTGCCAGCAGCCCTACACCCAGGACAGGGGCCAACGTCCTGACTTTC. V usage is TRBV3-1 and J usage is TRBJ2-6; D is perhaps TRBD1 (5 bases). The germline V gene has CDR1 LGHDT and CDR2 YNNKEL (reference sequence). The CDR3 length is 16 residues. Trimming left V 4 bases short and J 4 bases short, with 14 bases between.

The chain joins TRBV4-3 to TRBJ2-7, with a weak D call TRBD1 (5 bases). V lost 3 bases and J 6 bases, leaving 12 bases between the germline ends. The germline CDR1 and CDR2 sequences are LGHNA and YSLEER. CDR3 length: 13 amino acids. CDR3 sequence (DNA): TGCGCCAGCAGCCAGCAAAGGGGCTCCGAGCAGTACTTC. Translation: CASSQQRGSEQYF.

The chain has TRBV9 and TRBJ2-3; D remains unclear. Trimming shortened V by 3 bases and J by 6 bases, and 8 bases separated the two germline ends. The CDR3 is 12 amino acids. Germline loops: CDR1 SGDLS, CDR2 YYNGEE. The CDR3: CASSGDLDTQYF. As DNA, the CDR3 is TGTGCCAGCAGCGGCGACTTGGATACGCAGTATTTT.

This clonotype appeared many times. The chain recombines TRBV4-3 with TRBJ2-3, with no clear D. Germline V gene data show CDR1 as LGHNA and CDR2 as YSLEER. The CDR3 is 14 amino acids. The V end lost 0 bases, the J end lost 4 bases, and 8 bases lay between the germline ends. The CDR3 region has the DNA TGCGCCAGCAGCCAAGAGATTAGCTCAGATACGCAGTATTTT. This codes for CASSQEISSDTQYF.

This sequence joins TRBV12-3 or TRBV12-4 and TRBJ2-7; D may be TRBD2 (5 bases). V was shortened by 6 bases and J by 4 bases, with 16 bases between the two germline ends. The CDR3 contains 14 residues. The CDR3 DNA reads as TGTGCCAGCAGCGCCCCGGGGTTACATTACGAGCAGTACTTC. Residues: CASSAPGLHYEQYF.

This clonotype has more than one count but fewer than ten. The gene calls are TRBV4-2 and TRBJ2-1; TRBD2 matches at 10 bases. Per germline, CDR1 LGHNA and CDR2 YNFKEQ. J was trimmed by 1 base and V by 1 base; bases with no gene match: 7. The CDR3 has 18 amino acids. CDR3 amino acids: CASSQVTTSGLSYNEQFF. In nucleotides, the CDR3 is TGTGCCAGCAGCCAAGTTACGACTAGCGGGCTATCCTACAATGAGCAGTTCTTC.

This clonotype appeared a few times. V and J are TRBV20-1 and TRBJ2-7, with 10 nucleotides matching TRBD2. J gave up 2 bases and V 6 bases, and 4 bases lay outside the gene matches. This CDR3 has 13 residues. The germline V gene has CDR1 DFQATT and CDR2 SNEGSKA (reference sequence). In nucleotides, the CDR3 is TGCAGTGCCGGGACTAGCGCCGCCTACGAGCAGTACTTC. Translated, it gives CSAGTSAAYEQYF.

This clonotype was detected ten times or more. The genes are TRBV5-1 and TRBJ2-1, with 8 bases matching TRBD2. J gave up 6 bases and V 4 bases, and 9 bases lay outside the gene matches. Germline values: CDR1 SGHRS, CDR2 YFSETQ. The length of the CDR3 is 15 residues. CDR3 protein: CASSPREGLGNEQFF. CDR3 coding DNA: TGCGCCAGCAGCCCCAGGGAGGGACTAGGCAATGAGCAGTTCTTC.

CDR3 region: CSASRTTKETQYF. In DNA, the CDR3 is TGCAGTGCTTCCCGGACTACTAAAGAGACCCAGTACTTC. The chain employs TRBV20-1 and TRBJ2-5; possible D gene TRBD2, 6 bases. Between the trimmed V and J ends, which lost 5 bases and 3 bases, there was a span of 13 bases. There are 13 residues in the CDR3. CDR1 and CDR2 from the germline V gene are DFQATT and SNEGSKA (reference sequence).

This clonotype was counted ten times or more. V is TRBV28 and J is TRBJ2-3; D gene uncertain. Germline values: CDR1 MDHEN, CDR2 SYDVKM. The CDR3 covers 13 residues. Trimming pared 8 bases from V and 6 bases from J, leaving 15 bases between. Written as DNA, the CDR3 is TGTGCCAGCTTCGTACGGGTTGGGGATACGCAGTATTTT. Translation: CASFVRVGDTQYF.

This clonotype has just a few counts. The chain carries TRBV9 and TRBJ2-5; 9 bases fit TRBD1. V gave up 2 bases and J gave up 4 bases; unmatched junction bases: 6. Per the germline V gene, CDR1 is SGDLS and CDR2 is YYNGEE. This CDR3 is built from 15 residues. The CDR3 bases are TGTGCCAGCAGCGTTTTAACGGACAGGGGAGAGACCCAGTACTTC. Its protein is CASSVLTDRGETQYF. Drawing the rest from reference TRBV9 and TRBJ2-5, the complete variable domain is DSGVTQTPKHLITATGQRVTLRCSPRSGDLSVYWYQQSLDQGLQFLIQYYNGEERAKGNILERFSAQQFPDLHSELNLSSLELGDSALYFCASSVLTDRGETQYFGPGTRLLVL.

The rearrangement joins TRBV7-2 to TRBJ2-7, with D possibly being TRBD2 (6 bases). CDR1 is SGHTA and CDR2 is FQGNSA in the germline V gene. This CDR3 is built from 15 residues. V lost 4 bases, J lost 6 bases, and 19 bases lay in between. CDR3 nucleotide sequence: TGTGCCAGCAGCTGGAAAGGGACTCGCGATATCGAGCAGTACTTC. Protein: CASSWKGTRDIEQYF.

The J gene is TRBJ2-7, the V gene TRBV7-2, with TRBD2 matching over 9 bases. Germline V gene data show CDR1 as SGHTA and CDR2 as FQGNSA. There are 15 residues in the CDR3. V was pared by 3 bases and J by 6 bases, with 9 bases of the junction left unmatched. CDR3 in amino acids: CASSFSGSIAVEQYF. The CDR3 coding sequence is TGTGCCAGCAGCTTTAGCGGGAGTATTGCGGTCGAGCAGTACTTC.

This clonotype was observed at least ten times. The V and J genes are TRBV12-3 or TRBV12-4 and TRBJ1-5, with 12 nucleotides matching TRBD1. The CDR3 length is 17 residues. V shed 6 bases, J shed 5 bases, and the junction held 11 bases outside the gene matches. The CDR3: CASSPPSGTGGHQPQHF. CDR3 bases: TGTGCCAGCAGCCCTCCCTCCGGGACAGGGGGCCATCAGCCCCAGCATTTT.

This clonotype was counted at least ten times. The rearrangement uses TRBV5-5 and TRBJ1-3; no clear D gene. CDR1 and CDR2 (germline): SGHKS, YYEKEE (reference sequence). The CDR3 has 12 residues. Trimming removed 0 bases at V and 4 bases at J, with 2 bases between. CDR3 loop: CASSLEGNTIYF. CDR3 coding DNA: TGTGCCAGCAGCTTGGAAGGAAACACCATATATTTT. Filled out from reference TRBV5-5 and TRBJ1-3, the complete variable domain reads DAGVTQSPTHLIKTRGQQVTLRCSPISGHKSVSWYQQVLGQGPQFIFQYYEKEERGRGNFPDRFSARQFPNYSSELNVNALLLGDSALYLCASSLEGNTIYFGEGSWLTVV.

The chain joins TRBV27 to TRBJ2-5; 10 bases line up with TRBD2. The germline gives CDR1 MNHEY, CDR2 SMNVEV (reference sequence). This CDR3 has 20 amino acids. V dropped 3 bases and J dropped 2; count of bases not matched to a gene: 18. The CDR3 here is CASSFRGTYGTSEFQETQYF. CDR3 sequence (DNA): TGTGCCAGCAGTTTTCGGGGCACCTACGGGACTAGCGAATTTCAAGAGACCCAGTACTTC.

This clonotype was observed a few times. The gene calls are TRBV14 and TRBJ2-3; 11 nucleotides align to TRBD2. Germline values: CDR1 SGHDN, CDR2 FVKESK. CDR3 length equals 15 residues. Trimming removed 4 bases from V and 6 bases from J; junction bases left unmatched: 6. The CDR3: CASSPRTSGYDTQYF. The DNA of the CDR3 is TGTGCCAGCAGCCCTAGGACTAGCGGGTATGATACGCAGTATTTT.

This clonotype was observed a few times. The chain employs TRBV3-1 and TRBJ2-1; 13 bases are a match to TRBD2. The V segment lost 2 bases and the J segment 4 bases; nucleotides outside the gene matches: 5. The CDR3 spans 17 residues. Germline assignment: CDR1 LGHDT and CDR2 YNNKEL (reference sequence). CDR3 in amino acids: CASSQPRTSGGYNEQFF. The CDR3 DNA reads as TGTGCCAGCAGCCAACCACGGACTAGCGGGGGTTACAATGAGCAGTTCTTC.

This clonotype has more than one count but fewer than ten. This chain uses TRBV29-1 with TRBJ2-1, with a weak D call TRBD2 (6 bases). The germline V and J ends were trimmed by 3 bases and 8 bases, with 17 bases remaining between them. This CDR3 contains 14 residues. Germline V CDR1 and CDR2: SQVTM, ANQGSEA. CDR3 loop: CSVDLTGAFDEQFF. The CDR3 DNA is TGCAGCGTTGATCTAACGGGAGCTTTCGATGAGCAGTTCTTC.